This TCR beta chain was recorded in a study of beta chain features in type 1 diabetes. Expressed TCRB transcripts were sequenced, since all the RNA that had been isolated was reverse transcribed. Sequencing was performed with immunoSEQ multiplex PCR; in TCRdb, only in-frame clones are kept and a portion is missing. The sample consists of fewer than 70,000 clones, around 60% of them appearing once. Regarding this clone: Its antigen is unidentified.

Study-level points and caveats: Type 1 diabetes patients had moderately but significantly shorter TCRB CDR3s in all four CD4+ subsets.

The sample comprised stem cell memory CD4+ T cells from blood. The receptor's source is a woman aged 30 to 39 with type 1 diabetes.

CDR3 sequence: CASSDGGRSYNEQFF. CDR3 coding DNA: TGTGCCAGCAGTGATGGGGGCAGGTCCTACAATGAGCAGTTCTTC. This chain links TRBV2 with TRBJ2-1, with D perhaps matching TRBD1 (6 bases). Germline CDR1 and CDR2: SNHLY and FYNNEI. V was trimmed by 3 bases and J by 1 base, leaving 10 bases between them. The CDR3 is made up of 15 amino acids.